This entry is about one T cell receptor (beta chain). Its antigen remains unidentified. It has no much larger one-base neighbor in the sample; base qualities were not kept. Other DNA sequences within the sample encode an identical CDR3. These data originate in a study of technical replicates of blood from a few donors (dated by TCRdb to 2017 to 2019). Libraries were built with the immunoSEQ multiplex PCR assay. Sourced from immuneACCESS, this table was stored by TCRdb with only in-frame sequences that have V and J called. A share of the clones is absent; for the studies checked, an unresolved V gene accounts for under half, and the remainder has no known explanation. The sample records approximately 70,000 clones, 80% to 95% of which are singletons. The top ten hold about 0.4% of the sample. Sequenced: T cells isolated from PBMCs. This clonotype originated in a human donor in good health.

This receptor has the CDR3 CASSVGGSSYEQYF. The DNA sequence reads TGTGCCAGCAGCGTGGGAGGTTCTTCCTACGAGCAGTACTTC. The chain is made from TRBV9 and TRBJ2-7, with TRBD2 tentatively as D gene (6 bases match). From its cysteine to its phenylalanine, the CDR3 spans 14 amino acids. Only CDR3 DNA remains: 42 bases, in frame from the first base. According to the germline V gene, CDR1 reads SGDLS and CDR2 reads YYNGEE. The V and J ends are trimmed by 2 bases and 1 base, leaving 10 bases between them.